The sequence of this TCR beta chain was determined in a study of blood T cell repertoires in COVID-19. The overall study: There were acute and convalescent COVID-19 samples, and they came from the United States, Italy and Spain. Sources were T cells, B-cell-depleted T cells, or PBMCs; the material itself was cDNA or gDNA.

V shed 9 bases, J shed 9 bases, and the junction held 17 bases outside the gene matches. Germline V gives CDR1 LNHDA, CDR2 SQIVND (reference sequence). This CDR3 has 15 residues. Authors' analysis steps: Reference gene primer amplification gave estimated nucleated cell counts. Only in-frame clones appear in the TCRdb table, and some are missing; sequencing was by immunoSEQ multiplex PCR. That table supplies the V and J calls and clone size; D and trimming were determined from the DNA. There are around 150,000 clones in the sample; about 85% occur only once, and 1% to 1.2% lies in the top ten. Material: peripheral blood. This chain links TRBV19 with TRBJ2-1, with 7 nucleotides matching TRBD1. This clonotype was obtained from a middle-aged man with acute or convalescent COVID-19. Written as DNA, the CDR3 is TGTGCCAGCAATAACGGACAGGTCTTTGATCGTGAGCAGTTCTTC. Encoded protein: CASNNGQVFDREQFF.